This T cell receptor (beta chain) was sequenced in a study of PD-1 blockade in classical Hodgkin lymphoma. Study-level background: Nivolumab was administered to patients intravenously at 3 mg/kg every 2 weeks. The study's findings and limits: With CD4+ cells, TCR diversity rose significantly by C4D1, but not with CD8+ cells. Diversity similar to that of newly diagnosed patients was seen at baseline in complete responders.

Relapse was seen in all patients after autologous stem cell transplantation, and brentuximab vedotin exposure was variable. Progressive disease, partial response or complete response was each patient's best response. Germline lookup yields CDR1 KGHSH and CDR2 LQKENI. This CDR3 spans 14 amino acids. Trimming cost V 1 base and J 0 bases, with 5 bases left between them. As to this clone: The target antigen is unknown.

The table came from immunoSEQ multiplex PCR; TCRdb's copy has only in-frame clones and leaves some out. The table shows about 25,000 clones, with around 81% occurring only once. The sequencing used peripheral blood mononuclear cells (PBMCs), collected before the second cycle of nivolumab. The clonotype comes from a human donor with classical Hodgkin lymphoma. The chain couples TRBV18 to TRBJ2-3; D gene unclear. CDR3 DNA: TGTGCCAGCTCACCACTTTACAGCACAGATACGCAGTATTTT. Its protein product is CASSPLYSTDTQYF.